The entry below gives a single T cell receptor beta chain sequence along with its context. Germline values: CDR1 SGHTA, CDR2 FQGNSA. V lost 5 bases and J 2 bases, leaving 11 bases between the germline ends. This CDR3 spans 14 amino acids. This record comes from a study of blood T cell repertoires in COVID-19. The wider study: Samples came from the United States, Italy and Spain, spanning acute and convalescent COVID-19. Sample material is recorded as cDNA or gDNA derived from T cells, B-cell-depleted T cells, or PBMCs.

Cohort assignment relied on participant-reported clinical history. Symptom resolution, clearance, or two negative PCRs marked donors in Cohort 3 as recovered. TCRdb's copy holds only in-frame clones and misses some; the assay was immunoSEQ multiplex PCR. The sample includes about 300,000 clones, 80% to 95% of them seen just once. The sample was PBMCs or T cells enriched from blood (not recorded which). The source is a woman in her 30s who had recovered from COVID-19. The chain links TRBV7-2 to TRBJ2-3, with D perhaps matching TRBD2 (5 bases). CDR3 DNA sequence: TGTGCCAGCAGCCTACTAGTAAACACAGATACGCAGTATTTT. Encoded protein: CASSLLVNTDTQYF.